These 12 T cell receptor beta chains were all obtained from the same sample, sequenced in a study of response to subunit inactivated influenza vaccine. TCRdb independently ran MiXCR on the RT-PCR reads; one entry per CDR3 protein. The sample shows roughly 500,000 distinct CDR3 sequences, 16% of them seen only once. Material: CD4+ T cells sorted from PBMCs, obtained less than 30 months after vaccination. The source of these receptors is a man between 45 and 75 years old who received an inactivated influenza vaccine.

The chain combines TRBV7-9 with TRBJ1-1, with 8 bases aligning to TRBD1. Germline CDR1 is SEHNR and CDR2 is FQNEAQ (reference sequence). The CDR3 covers 15 residues. The junction had 10 bases not matched to a gene; V was cut back by 4 bases and J by 6 bases. This CDR3 is CASSSRTGKVSEAFF. The CDR3 region has the DNA TGTGCCAGCAGCTCCCGGACAGGGAAGGTATCTGAAGCTTTCTTT.

This clonotype was seen more than once but under ten times. The V and J genes are TRBV7-2 and TRBJ2-4, with 8 bases that match TRBD1. Germline assignment: CDR1 SGHTA and CDR2 FQGNSA. CDR3 size: 14 residues. V was clipped by 5 bases and J by 7 bases; unmatched bases: 7. The CDR3 sequence: CASSRDRGGNIQYF. Written as DNA, the CDR3 is TGTGCCAGCAGCAGAGACAGGGGTGGGAACATTCAGTACTTC.

The rearrangement joins TRBV7-8 to TRBJ2-1; D is unresolved. Trimming left V 1 base short and J 0 bases short, with 10 bases between. CDR3 length: 16 residues. Looked up from germline, CDR1 is SGHVS and CDR2 is FQNEAQ. CDR3 nucleotide sequence: TGTGCCAGCAGCTTAGTTCGTACACCCTCCTACAATGAGCAGTTCTTC. Protein sequence: CASSLVRTPSYNEQFF. Full variable domain (missing parts from reference TRBV7-8 and TRBJ2-1): GAGVSQSPRYKVAKRGQDVALRCDPISGHVSLFWYQQALGQGPEFLTYFQNEAQLDKSGLPSDRFFAERPEGSVSTLKIQRTQQEDSAVYLCASSLVRTPSYNEQFFGPGTRLTVL.

This clonotype has a handful of counts. The chain couples TRBV25-1 to TRBJ1-1; D gene unclear. V was pared by 5 bases and J by 8 bases, with 15 bases between. The CDR3 length is 13 residues. Germline lookup yields CDR1 MGHDK and CDR2 SYGVNS. The CDR3 DNA reads TGTGCCAGCAGTTCCCGGTCCATGGGGGAAGCTTTCTTT. This gives the protein CASSSRSMGEAFF.

This clonotype was seen ten or more times. The chain joins TRBV29-1 to TRBJ2-1, with TRBD2 matching over 12 bases. The V segment lost 4 bases and the J segment 7 bases; nucleotides outside the gene matches: 5. CDR3 length: 14 residues. Germline V gene data show CDR1 as SQVTM and CDR2 as ANQGSEA. For the CDR3, the DNA is TGCAGCGTTGGCCCTAGCGGGAGGGGGAATGAGCAGTTCTTC. It codes for CSVGPSGRGNEQFF.

This chain joins TRBV12-3 or TRBV12-4 and TRBJ2-1; 10 bases are shared with TRBD2. Trimming took 5 bases from V and 4 from J; bases not matched to a gene: 11. This CDR3 is built from 17 residues. The CDR3 region has the DNA TGTGCCAGCAGTCCAGGGGTAGCGGGGGGAATATACAATGAGCAGTTCTTC. Translated, it gives CASSPGVAGGIYNEQFF.

V usage is TRBV29-1 and J usage is TRBJ2-2; 10 bases are a match to TRBD2. This CDR3 is 14 amino acids long. V shed 4 bases, J shed 6 bases, and the junction held 5 bases outside the gene matches. Germline-derived CDR1 and CDR2 are SQVTM and ANQGSEA. The CDR3 nucleotides are TGCAGCGTTGCGTCTCTAGCGGGAGCCGGGGAGCTGTTTTTT. It yields the protein CSVASLAGAGELFF.

The chain has TRBV4-1 and TRBJ1-4; D not resolved. The CDR3 loop spans 15 amino acids. Looked up from germline, CDR1 is MGHRA and CDR2 is YSYEKL. Trimming cost V 8 bases and J 8 bases, with 21 bases left between them. CDR3 residues: CASHPHAGVGEKLFF. The CDR3 region has the DNA TGCGCCAGCCACCCCCACGCCGGGGTGGGGGAAAAACTGTTTTTT.

This clonotype was counted many times. The V and J genes are TRBV27 and TRBJ1-5, with D possibly TRBD1 on 5 matching bases. The germline CDR1 and CDR2 sequences are MNHEY and SMNVEV (reference sequence). Trimming cost V 5 bases and J 0 bases, with 14 bases left between them. The CDR3 contains 16 residues. The CDR3 coding sequence is TGTGCCAGCAGTACGGTTGGGACCGCTAGCAATCAGCCCCAGCATTTT. Translated, it gives CASSTVGTASNQPQHF.

As DNA, the CDR3 is TGTGCCAGCAGCTTCCAGGGCCAGGCTCAAGAGACCCAGTACTTC. Protein product: CASSFQGQAQETQYF. The chain combines TRBV7-3 with TRBJ2-5; D is perhaps TRBD1 (5 bases). The CDR3 contains 15 residues. V lost 3 bases, J lost 2 bases, and 13 bases lay in between. Germline V gene lookup returns CDR1 SGHTA and CDR2 FQGTGA.

This clonotype was counted ten times or more. The V and J genes are TRBV12-3 or TRBV12-4 and TRBJ2-5; D perhaps matches TRBD1 (6 bases). This CDR3 region has 12 residues. V lost 2 bases, J lost 7 bases, and 8 bases lay in between. The CDR3 is CASSLQGWTQYF. As DNA, the CDR3 is TGTGCCAGCAGTTTACAGGGGTGGACCCAGTACTTC.

V is TRBV10-3 and J is TRBJ1-2; D is unresolved. With 11 bases removed from V and 2 bases from J, the gap between germline ends came to 15 bases. The CDR3 totals 13 residues. Germline loops: CDR1 ENHRY, CDR2 SYGVKD. Here the CDR3 reads CACADNMNYGYTF. CDR3 nucleotides: TGTGCCTGCGCAGACAACATGAACTATGGCTACACCTTC.